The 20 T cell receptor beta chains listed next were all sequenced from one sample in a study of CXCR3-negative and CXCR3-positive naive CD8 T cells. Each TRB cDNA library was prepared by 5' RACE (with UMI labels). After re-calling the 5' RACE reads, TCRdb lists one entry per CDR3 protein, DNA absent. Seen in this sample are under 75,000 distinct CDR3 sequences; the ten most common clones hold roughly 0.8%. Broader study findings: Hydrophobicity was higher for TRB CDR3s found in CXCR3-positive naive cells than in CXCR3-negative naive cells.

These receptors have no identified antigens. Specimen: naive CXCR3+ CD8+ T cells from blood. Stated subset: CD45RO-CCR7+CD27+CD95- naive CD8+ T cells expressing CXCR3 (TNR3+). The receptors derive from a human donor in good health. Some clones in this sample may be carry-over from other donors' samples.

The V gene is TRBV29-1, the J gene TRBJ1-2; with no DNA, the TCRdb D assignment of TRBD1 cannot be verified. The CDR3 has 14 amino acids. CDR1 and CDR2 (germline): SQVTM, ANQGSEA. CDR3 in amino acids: CSVIGKHMDYGYTF.

The CDR3 protein is CASSQNRGGLYEQYF. This rearrangement joins TRBV4-3 to TRBJ2-7; TCRdb proposes TRBD1, but this gene call is untestable without DNA. Germline values: CDR1 LGHNA, CDR2 YSLEER. This CDR3 has 15 amino acids.

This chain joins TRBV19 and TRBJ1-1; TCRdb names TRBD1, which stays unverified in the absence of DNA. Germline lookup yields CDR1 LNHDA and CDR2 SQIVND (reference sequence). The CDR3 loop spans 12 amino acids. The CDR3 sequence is CASSPWTEEAFF.

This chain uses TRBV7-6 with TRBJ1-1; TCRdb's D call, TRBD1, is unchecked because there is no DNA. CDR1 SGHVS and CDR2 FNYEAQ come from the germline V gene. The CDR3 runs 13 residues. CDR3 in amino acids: CASSPLQGPEAFF.

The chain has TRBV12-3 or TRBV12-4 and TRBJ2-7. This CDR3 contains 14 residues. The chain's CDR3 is CASSLNSLSYEQYF.

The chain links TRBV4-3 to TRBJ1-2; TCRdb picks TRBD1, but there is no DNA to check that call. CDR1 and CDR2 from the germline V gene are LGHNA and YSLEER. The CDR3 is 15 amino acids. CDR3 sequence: CASSQDRGGLSGYTF.

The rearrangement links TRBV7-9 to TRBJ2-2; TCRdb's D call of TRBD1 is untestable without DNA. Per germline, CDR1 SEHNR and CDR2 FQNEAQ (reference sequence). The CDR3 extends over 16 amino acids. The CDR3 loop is CASSWTGSSSDGELFF.

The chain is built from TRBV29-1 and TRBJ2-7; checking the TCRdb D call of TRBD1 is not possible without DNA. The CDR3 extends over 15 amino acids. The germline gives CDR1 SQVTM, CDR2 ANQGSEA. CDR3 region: CSVVHPGPTSYEQYF.

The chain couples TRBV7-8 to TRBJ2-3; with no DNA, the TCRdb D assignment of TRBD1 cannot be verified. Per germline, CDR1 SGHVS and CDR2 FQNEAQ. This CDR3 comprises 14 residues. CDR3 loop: CASSSTDSTDTQYF.

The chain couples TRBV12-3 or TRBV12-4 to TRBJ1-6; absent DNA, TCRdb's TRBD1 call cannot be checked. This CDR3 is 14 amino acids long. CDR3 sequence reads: CASRSGTGVSPLHF.

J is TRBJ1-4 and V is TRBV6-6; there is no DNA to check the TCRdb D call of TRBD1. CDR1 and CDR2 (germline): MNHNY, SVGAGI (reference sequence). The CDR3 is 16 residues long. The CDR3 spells CASIKGAGTVAEKLFF.

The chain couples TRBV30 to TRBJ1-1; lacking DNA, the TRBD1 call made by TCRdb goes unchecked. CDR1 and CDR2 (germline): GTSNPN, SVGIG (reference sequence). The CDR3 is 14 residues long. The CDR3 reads CAWSTGTGDTEAFF. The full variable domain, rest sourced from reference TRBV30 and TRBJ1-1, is SQTIHQWPATLVQPVGSPLSLECTVEGTSNPNLYWYRQAAGRGLQLLFYSVGIGQISSEVPQNLSASRPQDRQFILSSKKLLLSDSGFYLCAWSTGTGDTEAFFGQGTRLTVV.

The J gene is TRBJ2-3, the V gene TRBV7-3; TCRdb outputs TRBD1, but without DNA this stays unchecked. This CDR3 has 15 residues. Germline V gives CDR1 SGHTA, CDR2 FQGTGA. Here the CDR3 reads CASSEGGASTDTQYF.

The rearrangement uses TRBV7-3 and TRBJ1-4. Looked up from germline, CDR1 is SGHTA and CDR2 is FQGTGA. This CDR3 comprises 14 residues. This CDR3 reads CASSEGPSNEKLFF.

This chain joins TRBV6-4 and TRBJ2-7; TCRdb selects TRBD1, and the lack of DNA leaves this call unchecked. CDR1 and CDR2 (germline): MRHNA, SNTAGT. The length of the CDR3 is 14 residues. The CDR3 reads CASKPGPSSYEQYF.

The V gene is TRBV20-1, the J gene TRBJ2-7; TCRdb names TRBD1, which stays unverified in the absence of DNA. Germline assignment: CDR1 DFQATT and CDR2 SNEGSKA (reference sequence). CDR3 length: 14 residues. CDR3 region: CSAGVPGQEYEQYF.

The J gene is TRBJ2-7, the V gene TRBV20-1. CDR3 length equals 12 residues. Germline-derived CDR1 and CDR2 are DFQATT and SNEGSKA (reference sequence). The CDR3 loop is CSARDWQNEQYF.

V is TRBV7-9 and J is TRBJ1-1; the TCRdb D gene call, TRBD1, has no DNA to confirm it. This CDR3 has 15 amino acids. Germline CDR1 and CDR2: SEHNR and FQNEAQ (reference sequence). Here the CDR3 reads CASSPPGTGGTEAFF.

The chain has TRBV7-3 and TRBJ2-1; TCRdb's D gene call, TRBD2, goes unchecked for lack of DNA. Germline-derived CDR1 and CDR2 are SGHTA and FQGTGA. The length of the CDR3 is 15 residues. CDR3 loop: CASSLMAGGRNEQFF.

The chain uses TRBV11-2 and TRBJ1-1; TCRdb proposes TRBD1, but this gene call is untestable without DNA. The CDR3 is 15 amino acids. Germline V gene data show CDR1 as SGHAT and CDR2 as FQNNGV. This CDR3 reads CASSDPPISGTEAFF.